The clone carrying this T cell receptor (beta chain) was seen more than once but under ten times. The data belong to a study of blood T cell repertoires in COVID-19. CDR3 length: 14 residues. V lost 2 bases to trimming and J lost 6 bases, with 10 bases between them. Germline CDR1 and CDR2: SGHNT and YENEEA. TCRdb keeps only in-frame clones here, not all; method: immunoSEQ multiplex PCR. The repertoire holds about 300,000 clones, with approximately 88% as singletons. Sequenced: peripheral blood. This sequence joins TRBV11-3 and TRBJ2-2; D unresolved. The clonotype comes from a woman aged 30 to 39 who had recovered from COVID-19. The CDR3 nucleotides are TGTGCCAGCAGCTTATACAGTACCCCCGGGGAGCTGTTTTTT. This translates into CASSLYSTPGELFF.